This T cell receptor (beta chain) was captured by sequencing in a study of cytomegalovirus exposure and HLA in healthy donors. Study-wide findings and caveats: A later analysis linked around 15,000 TCR beta sequences to HLA alleles at 0.05 false discovery rate.

As concerns this clone: Its cognate antigen is unknown.

PCR used 60 Vbeta primers and 13 Jbeta primers. The protocol was immunoSEQ multiplex PCR, while the TCRdb copy is restricted to in-frame clones and leaves out a portion. This sample's table reports 100,000 to 150,000 clones. The sequencing input was PBMCs. The sequence was collected from a young man in good health and CMV-seronegative.

For the CDR3, the DNA is TGCGCCAGCAGCGTCGGTCCCGGGGACACCGGGGAGCTGTTTTTT. This gives the protein CASSVGPGDTGELFF. V is TRBV5-1 and J is TRBJ2-2, with D tentatively TRBD2 (5 bases). Trimming stripped 4 bases from V and 3 bases from J, with 13 bases between. The CDR3 extends over 15 amino acids. Germline V gene sequence: CDR1 SGHRS, CDR2 YFSETQ.